These 27 T cell receptor beta chains share one sample of origin, sequenced in a study of PD-L1 blockade in urothelial cancer. Profiling relied on immunoSEQ multiplex PCR, and the TCRdb table lists in-frame clones only, not all of them. There are about 51,000 clones in the sample; around 85% occur only once, and around 15% lies in the top ten. The source was PBMCs, collected around atezolizumab (anti-PD-L1) treatment. These receptors were obtained from a man in his 60s with urothelial cancer.

V gene TRBV12-5 combines with J gene TRBJ2-6; maybe TRBD2 (5 bases). The germline V gene has CDR1 LGHNT and CDR2 FRNRAP. Trimming took off 4 bases at V and 1 base at J, with 11 bases between the two ends. This CDR3 is 16 amino acids long. CDR3 bases: TGTGCTAGTGGTTCTGGACCGGGGTCTGGGGCCAACGTCCTGACTTTC. This sequence encodes CASGSGPGSGANVLTF.

This rearrangement joins TRBV11-3 to TRBJ2-7; D gene unclear. In germline, CDR1 is SGHNT, CDR2 YENEEA. The CDR3 is 15 amino acids. The ends were cut back, 2 bases at V and 3 bases at J, with 14 bases in the middle. The CDR3 spells CASSLIQQDVYEQYF. CDR3 DNA sequence: TGTGCCAGCAGCTTAATCCAGCAGGATGTCTACGAGCAGTACTTC.

The chain is built from TRBV7-2 and TRBJ2-7, with TRBD1 as a possible D gene (5 bases). V lost 1 base and J 3 bases, leaving 16 bases between the germline ends. From germline, CDR1 is SGHTA and CDR2 FQGNSA. This CDR3 region has 16 residues. CDR3 sequence reads: CASSLEVQGLGYEQYF. CDR3 DNA sequence: TGTGCCAGCAGCTTAGAGGTCCAGGGTCTAGGCTACGAGCAGTACTTC.

The genes are TRBV6-5 and TRBJ2-2; D is perhaps TRBD1 (6 bases). Trimming took 6 bases from V and 4 from J, leaving 9 bases between them. Germline loops: CDR1 MNHEY, CDR2 SVGAGI. The CDR3 contains 13 residues. The CDR3 sequence: CASSLTGTGELFF. The CDR3 DNA sequence: TGTGCCAGCAGCTTGACAGGCACCGGGGAGCTGTTTTTT.

The chain has TRBV10-2 and TRBJ2-7; 9 bases agree with TRBD1. Germline CDR1 is WSHSY and CDR2 is SAAADI. Trimming took 4 bases from V and 5 from J; bases not matched to a gene: 6. The CDR3 length is 14 residues. This CDR3 is CASSGGQGVDEQYF. The CDR3 coding sequence is TGCGCCAGCAGTGGGGGACAGGGAGTGGACGAGCAGTACTTC.

The chain joins TRBV11-2 to TRBJ1-4; the D gene is possibly TRBD1 (5 bases). Trimming removed 0 bases from V and 5 bases from J, with 13 bases in between. CDR1 and CDR2 (germline): SGHAT, FQNNGV. The CDR3 contains 16 residues. Here the CDR3 reads CASSLEDSRQNEKLFF. The CDR3 region has the DNA TGTGCCAGCAGCTTAGAAGACAGCCGCCAGAATGAAAAACTGTTTTTT.

The CDR3 sequence: CASSLTGGEQYF. The CDR3 DNA reads TGTGCCAGCAGCCTTACGGGGGGCGAGCAGTACTTC. The genes are TRBV5-4 and TRBJ2-7; 7 bases align to TRBD2. V dropped 4 bases and J dropped 6; count of bases not matched to a gene: 4. The CDR3 has 12 amino acids. Germline lookup yields CDR1 SGHNT and CDR2 YYREEE (reference sequence).

The V gene is TRBV7-9, the J gene TRBJ1-4; 8 bases align to TRBD1. The CDR3 has 14 residues. The germline V gene encodes CDR1 SEHNR and CDR2 FQNEAQ (reference sequence). Unmatched junction bases numbered 5, after V lost 7 bases and J lost 4 bases. CDR3 coding DNA: TGTGCCAGCAAGCAGGGGGCCGGTAATGAAAAACTGTTTTTT. Translating gives CASKQGAGNEKLFF.

The rearrangement joins TRBV30 to TRBJ2-7; 12 bases align to TRBD1. This CDR3 contains 14 residues. Per germline, CDR1 GTSNPN and CDR2 SVGIG (reference sequence). The trim removed 4 bases at V and 4 bases at J, leaving 5 bases unmatched. CDR3 amino acids: CAWKRDRGLYEQYF. DNA of the CDR3: TGTGCCTGGAAACGGGACAGGGGGCTGTACGAGCAGTACTTC. The complete variable domain, with remaining parts taken from reference TRBV30 and TRBJ2-7, reads SQTIHQWPATLVQPVGSPLSLECTVEGTSNPNLYWYRQAAGRGLQLLFYSVGIGQISSEVPQNLSASRPQDRQFILSSKKLLLSDSGFYLCAWKRDRGLYEQYFGPGTRLTVT.

The J gene is TRBJ2-7, the V gene TRBV7-9; no clear D. CDR1 is SEHNR, CDR2 FQNEAQ, per germline (reference sequence). This CDR3 comprises 13 residues. Trimming pared 1 base from V and 3 bases from J, leaving 7 bases between. The CDR3 sequence is CASSLGLFYEQYF. CDR3 coding DNA: TGTGCCAGCAGCTTAGGACTGTTCTACGAGCAGTACTTC.

The chain is built from TRBV5-1 and TRBJ2-3, with 14 bases matching TRBD2. The CDR3 is 16 amino acids. CDR1 is SGHRS, CDR2 YFSETQ, per germline. Unmatched junction bases numbered 4, after V lost 3 bases and J lost 4 bases. CDR3 DNA sequence: TGCGCCAGCAGCTGGGGGACTAGCGGGAGCGCAGATACGCAGTATTTT. It yields the protein CASSWGTSGSADTQYF.

This clone was seen just once. The chain employs TRBV10-3 and TRBJ2-1; TRBD1 is a possible D gene (5 bases). CDR1 is ENHRY, CDR2 SYGVKD, per germline. The CDR3 is made up of 12 amino acids. Deletions cut 7 bases from V and 6 bases from J, with 10 bases between. CDR3: CAIKGLPNEQFF. The DNA for the CDR3 is TGTGCCATCAAGGGGTTACCCAATGAGCAGTTCTTC.

The V and J genes are TRBV7-9 and TRBJ1-2; D not certain. Between the trimmed V and J ends, which lost 1 base and 8 bases, there was a span of 11 bases. CDR3 length: 13 residues. Germline V lookup: CDR1 SEHNR, CDR2 FQNEAQ (reference sequence). DNA for the CDR3: TGTGCCAGCAGCTTAGTTGGAGTTCTGGGCTACACCTTC. Its translation is CASSLVGVLGYTF.

This clone was found once. The chain carries TRBV5-1 and TRBJ1-1, with TRBD1 matching over 10 bases. The germline CDR1 and CDR2 sequences are SGHRS and YFSETQ. V lost 6 bases and J lost 13; bases outside the gene matches: 9. The CDR3 is made up of 12 amino acids. CDR3 amino acids: CASTLDRGQVFF. DNA for the CDR3: TGCGCCAGCACACTAGACAGGGGGCAGGTTTTCTTT.

This chain joins TRBV5-5 and TRBJ2-5; D is perhaps TRBD2 (5 bases). V was trimmed by 2 bases and J by 3 bases, leaving 14 bases between them. The CDR3 consists of 15 residues. The V gene's germline CDR1 is SGHKS and CDR2 YYEKEE (reference sequence). The CDR3 reads CASSFEGSYEETQYF. CDR3 DNA sequence: TGTGCCAGCAGCTTCGAGGGCTCCTACGAAGAGACCCAGTACTTC.

Here the CDR3 DNA reads TGTGCCAGTAGACCGGGACTAGCCAGCGATGAGCAGTTCTTC. Its protein is CASRPGLASDEQFF. The rearrangement joins TRBV19 to TRBJ2-1, with 9 positions matching TRBD2. Losses at the gene ends were 6 bases for V and 8 bases for J; bases not matched to a gene: 8. This CDR3 has 14 residues. The germline V gene encodes CDR1 LNHDA and CDR2 SQIVND (reference sequence). Full variable domain (missing parts from reference TRBV19 and TRBJ2-1): DGGITQSPKYLFRKEGQNVTLSCEQNLNHDAMYWYRQDPGQGLRLIYYSQIVNDFQKGDIAEGYSVSREKKESFPLTVTSAQKNPTAFYLCASRPGLASDEQFFGPGTRLTVL.

About this clone itself: The sample has other DNA sequences that encode this CDR3 too. The gene calls are TRBV5-1 and TRBJ1-1; no clear D gene. V was cut by 2 bases and J by 2 bases, with 7 bases left in between. The length of the CDR3 is 13 residues. Germline V gene data show CDR1 as SGHRS and CDR2 as YFSETQ. The CDR3 here is CASSFNGNTEAFF. CDR3 sequence (DNA): TGCGCCAGCAGCTTTAACGGTAACACTGAAGCTTTCTTT. The variable domain in full, with the rest retrieved from reference TRBV5-1 and TRBJ1-1, is KAGVTQTPRYLIKTRGQQVTLSCSPISGHRSVSWYQQTPGQGLQFLFEYFSETQRNKGNFPGRFSGRQFSNSRSEMNVSTLELGDSALYLCASSFNGNTEAFFGQGTRLTVV.

This chain joins TRBV27 and TRBJ1-5; tentative D call: TRBD1 (5 bases). Germline loops: CDR1 MNHEY, CDR2 SMNVEV (reference sequence). V gave up 0 bases and J gave up 3 bases, with 9 bases separating them. The CDR3 sequence is 15 residues long. CDR3 DNA: TGTGCCAGCAGTTTATCTGGGACTTCCAATCAGCCCCAGCATTTT. It is translated as CASSLSGTSNQPQHF.

The rearrangement uses TRBV6-1 and TRBJ1-5; D is undetermined. Germline V gene data show CDR1 as MNHNS and CDR2 as SASEGT. The length of the CDR3 is 15 residues. V was cut by 4 bases and J by 0 bases, with 10 bases left in between. CDR3 loop: CASSVSAGSNQPQHF. CDR3 DNA sequence: TGTGCCAGCAGTGTCTCCGCCGGTAGCAATCAGCCCCAGCATTTT.

The chain joins TRBV13 to TRBJ2-7; 13 bases map to TRBD2. Trimming took 5 bases from V and 4 from J; bases not matched to a gene: 5. This CDR3 region has 15 residues. Looked up from germline, CDR1 is PRHDT and CDR2 is FYEKMQ (reference sequence). CDR3 amino acids: CASSLGLAGAYEQYF. CDR3 sequence (DNA): TGTGCCAGCAGCCTCGGACTAGCGGGGGCATACGAGCAGTACTTC.

In its sample, this clone was seen a few times. The chain uses TRBV20-1 and TRBJ1-2; D unresolved. Germline V gene sequence: CDR1 DFQATT, CDR2 SNEGSKA (reference sequence). The CDR3 has 11 residues. Trimming removed 0 bases at V and 12 bases at J, with 11 bases between. The CDR3 coding sequence is TGCAGTGCTAGAGAGAGAGTGGAGGACACCTTC. This gives the protein CSARERVEDTF.

V gene TRBV29-1 combines with J gene TRBJ2-1, with 7 bases matching TRBD1. CDR1 is SQVTM, CDR2 ANQGSEA, per germline. This CDR3 has 12 amino acids. Trimming removed 7 bases from V and 10 bases from J; junction bases left unmatched: 10. CDR3 region: CSDDRGPGEQFF. CDR3 nucleotide sequence: TGCAGCGATGATAGGGGGCCTGGGGAGCAGTTCTTC.

The chain carries TRBV5-1 and TRBJ1-2; D is possibly TRBD1 (6 bases). The CDR3 is 14 residues long. Germline CDR1 is SGHRS and CDR2 is YFSETQ. V lost 3 bases and J lost 8, with 17 bases in between. DNA of the CDR3: TGCGCCAGCAGCTCGCTACAAGGGGGGGGCGGCTACACCTTC. Its translation is CASSSLQGGGGYTF.

This clone was seen just once. The CDR3 DNA follows: TGTGCCAGCCGACAGGGGGGGTTTGACTATGGCTACACCTTC. Translated: CASRQGGFDYGYTF. The rearrangement links TRBV5-4 to TRBJ1-2; 9 bases agree with TRBD1. V gave up 7 bases and J gave up 3 bases; unmatched junction bases: 7. Germline V gene data show CDR1 as SGHNT and CDR2 as YYREEE (reference sequence). CDR3 length: 14 residues.

This clone showed up just once. The chain links TRBV28 to TRBJ2-1; 11 bases map to TRBD2. Germline loops: CDR1 MDHEN, CDR2 SYDVKM. There are 15 residues in the CDR3. V lost 3 bases and J lost 5; bases outside the gene matches: 3. The CDR3 coding sequence is TGTGCCAGCAGTTTTAGCGGGAGGGGACACAATGAGCAGTTCTTC. This codes for CASSFSGRGHNEQFF.

The chain recombines TRBV19 with TRBJ2-2; 11 positions agree with TRBD2. Germline lookup yields CDR1 LNHDA and CDR2 SQIVND (reference sequence). The V gene end was trimmed by 6 bases and the J gene end by 8 bases; junction bases not matched to a gene: 8. The CDR3 has 15 amino acids. CDR3 sequence (DNA): TGTGCCAGTAGCATACTAGCGGGAGTTGGTGGGGAGCTGTTTTTT. It specifies CASSILAGVGGELFF.

The V gene is TRBV7-6, the J gene TRBJ2-7, with D tentatively TRBD2 (6 bases). Trimming stripped 1 base from V and 7 bases from J, with 26 bases between. Germline assignment: CDR1 SGHVS and CDR2 FNYEAQ. The CDR3 is made up of 18 amino acids. In DNA form, the CDR3 reads TGTGCCAGCAGCTTAGTCCGGGGAGCAGCGGGTCCCCGTGGAGAGCAGTACTTC. Protein product: CASSLVRGAAGPRGEQYF.